This TCR beta chain derives from a study of T cell responses to AZD1222 COVID-19 vaccine. Analysis merged second doses at about 4 or about 12 weeks. Libraries were prepared by immunoSEQ multiplex PCR; TCRdb keeps only in-frame clonotypes and omits some of them. In the table there are about 88,000 clones, roughly nine tenths of which are singletons. The length of the CDR3 is 15 residues. The V gene's germline CDR1 is PRHDT and CDR2 FYEKMQ (reference sequence). The germline V and J ends were trimmed by 2 bases and 4 bases, with 14 bases remaining between them. The sequence was obtained from an adult who received the AZD1222 COVID-19 vaccine. The chain combines TRBV13 with TRBJ1-2; D is perhaps TRBD1 (6 bases). Sequences were derived from peripheral blood, sampled 28 days after the second AZD1222 dose. CDR3 nucleotides: TGTGCCAGCAGCTTAATTAGGGGGTCCGGCTATGGCTACACCTTC. Its protein is CASSLIRGSGYGYTF.